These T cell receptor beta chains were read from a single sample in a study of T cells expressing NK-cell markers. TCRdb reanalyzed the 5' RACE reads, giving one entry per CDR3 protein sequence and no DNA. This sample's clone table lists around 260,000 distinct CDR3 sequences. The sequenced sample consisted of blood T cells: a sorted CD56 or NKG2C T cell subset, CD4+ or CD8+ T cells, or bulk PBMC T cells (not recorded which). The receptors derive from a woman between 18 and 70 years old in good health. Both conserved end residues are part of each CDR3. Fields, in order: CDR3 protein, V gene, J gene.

CDR3: CAKRQPPYNEQFF; V: TRBV7-2; J: TRBJ2-1
CDR3: CASSQEGTRKETQYF; V: TRBV4-2; J: TRBJ2-5
CDR3: CASSLGLGSYEQYF; V: TRBV5-1; J: TRBJ2-7
CDR3: CSARRTGAQYNEQFF; V: TRBV20-1; J: TRBJ2-1
CDR3: CASSLQGALGNEQFF; V: TRBV3-1; J: TRBJ2-1
CDR3: CASSSDSPGRAEAFF; V: TRBV7-9; J: TRBJ1-1
CDR3: CASSLGAASSYNEQFF; V: TRBV18; J: TRBJ2-1
CDR3: CASSPGQGLNTEAFF; V: TRBV5-1; J: TRBJ1-1
CDR3: CSASDGTVNTEAFF; V: TRBV20-1; J: TRBJ1-1
CDR3: CSAGKAGLNTGELFF; V: TRBV20-1; J: TRBJ2-2
CDR3: CASSFSATETLGTQYF; V: TRBV28; J: TRBJ2-3
CDR3: CASSRGAGSVTYNEQFF; V: TRBV27; J: TRBJ2-1
CDR3: CASSPHNHGGVETQYF; V: TRBV4-3; J: TRBJ2-5
CDR3: CASRGNKNTEAFF; V: TRBV27; J: TRBJ1-1
CDR3: CASSQEDYEQFF; V: TRBV4-2; J: TRBJ2-1
CDR3: CASSPSGGARETQYF; V: TRBV21-1; J: TRBJ2-5
CDR3: CASSHNGRLSGELFF; V: TRBV7-3; J: TRBJ2-2
CDR3: CASSLWADGGNTEAFF; V: TRBV28; J: TRBJ1-1
CDR3: CASSLPGTRGNEKLFF; V: TRBV28; J: TRBJ1-4
CDR3: CSAYLAPRGADTQYF; V: TRBV20-1; J: TRBJ2-3
CDR3: CASSVGQGRGYTF; V: TRBV5-1; J: TRBJ1-2
CDR3: CASSEARGWIYEQYF; V: TRBV6-1; J: TRBJ2-7
CDR3: CSARWGTGDEQYF; V: TRBV20-1; J: TRBJ2-7
CDR3: CASSPGRNSYEQYF; V: TRBV19; J: TRBJ2-7
CDR3: CASRGTQGASEKLFF; V: TRBV6-1; J: TRBJ1-4
CDR3: CASSLYADTQYF; V: TRBV12-3/TRBV12-4; J: TRBJ2-3
CDR3: CASSLGQPTDTQYF; V: TRBV7-2; J: TRBJ2-3
CDR3: CASSLQFSNQPQHF; V: TRBV7-2; J: TRBJ1-5
CDR3: CASSQDPTKNIQYF; V: TRBV4-2; J: TRBJ2-4
CDR3: CASSPFRGSANEQFF; V: TRBV12-3/TRBV12-4; J: TRBJ2-1
CDR3: CATSREPRGANTIYF; V: TRBV15; J: TRBJ1-3
CDR3: CSAPLEAKNIQYF; V: TRBV20-1; J: TRBJ2-4
CDR3: CASSRVQGWETQYF; V: TRBV19; J: TRBJ2-5
CDR3: CASSVTGGGLTGELFF; V: TRBV9; J: TRBJ2-2
CDR3: CSVVYYNEQFF; V: TRBV29-1; J: TRBJ2-1
CDR3: CSDTPAGDYNEQFF; V: TRBV20-1; J: TRBJ2-1
CDR3: CSVQSMTSGRSDTQYF; V: TRBV29-1; J: TRBJ2-3
CDR3: CASSFRLEQFF; V: TRBV12-3/TRBV12-4; J: TRBJ2-1
CDR3: CSARLTDRGLSNYGYTF; V: TRBV20-1; J: TRBJ1-2
CDR3: CASSRQDLNEQFF; V: TRBV5-1; J: TRBJ2-1
CDR3: CAATGTGETEAFF; V: TRBV10-3; J: TRBJ1-1
CDR3: CASSGWTAQETQYF; V: TRBV6-1; J: TRBJ2-5
CDR3: CATRTAEEYEQYF; V: TRBV28; J: TRBJ2-7
CDR3: CASSLTASSYNEQFF; V: TRBV28; J: TRBJ2-1
CDR3: CASSQADRAFSYGYTF; V: TRBV4-3; J: TRBJ1-2
CDR3: CSARGGLTDTQYF; V: TRBV20-1; J: TRBJ2-3